This T cell receptor (beta chain) appears in the sequencing data of a study of T cells after yellow fever vaccination. Trimming at V came to 4 bases and at J to 5 bases, leaving 18 bases not matched to a gene. Per the germline V gene, CDR1 is MGHRA and CDR2 is YSYEKL. The CDR3 is made up of 19 amino acids. Study results and caveats: Among all clonotypes, a small share was observed in both CD4 and CD8 compartments.

TCRdb re-analysed the 5' RACE reads in MiXCR, keeping a single row per CDR3 protein. The sample lists 170,000 or so distinct CDR3 sequences, roughly 6.2% occurring once. This clonotype was picked up many times. As yet, its antigen is unknown. The sequences come from CD4+ T cells sorted from PBMCs, collected on the day of the first yellow fever vaccination. The V call is TRBV4-1, the J call TRBJ2-3, with 10 bases that match TRBD2. This clonotype originated in a man aged 18 to 35 who received the YFV17D yellow fever vaccine. DNA of the CDR3: TGCGCCAGCAGCCTAAGATCCGGGCTAGCGGGGGTATTACAAGATACGCAGTATTTT. Protein: CASSLRSGLAGVLQDTQYF.